This T cell receptor (beta chain) was recorded in a study of follicular helper T cells after annual influenza vaccination. For the study at large: Blood was drawn on days 0, 7 and 28 after vaccination.

Clones were read by immunoSEQ multiplex PCR, and TCRdb kept only the in-frame ones, dropping some. This table has some 9,800 clones, roughly 85% appearing once. Time point meaning: 2015-2016 season, pre-vaccination. Each time point used about 35 to 110 mL of blood. The CDR3 covers 17 residues. V lost 4 bases and J lost 0; bases outside the gene matches: 9. In germline, CDR1 is SGHAT, CDR2 FQNNGV. This specimen consisted of CXCR5+ CD38- circulating T follicular helper cells from blood, obtained on the day of influenza vaccination. This sample's subset: circulating Tfh, non-naive CD4+CXCR5+PD-1+ (ICOS+CD38+ or ICOS-CD38-). V and J are TRBV11-2 and TRBJ2-4; TRBD1 agrees at 7 bases. This clonotype was obtained from an adult who received the influenza vaccine. The DNA of the CDR3 is TGTGCCAGCAGCTCCCTCGGGACAGCACTAGCCAAAAACATTCAGTACTTC. This encodes CASSSLGTALAKNIQYF. Full variable domain (missing parts from reference TRBV11-2 and TRBJ2-4): EAGVAQSPRYKIIEKRQSVAFWCNPISGHATLYWYQQILGQGPKLLIQFQNNGVVDDSQLPKDRFSAERLKGVDSTLKIQPAKLEDSAVYLCASSSLGTALAKNIQYFGAGTRLSVL.